A selection of T cell receptor beta chains follows, all from one sample in a study of response to subunit inactivated influenza vaccine. TCRdb recomputed calls from the RT-PCR reads with MiXCR, one row per CDR3 protein. This sample has roughly 790,000 distinct CDR3 sequences, with about 20% found just once. The specimen comprised PBMCs from blood, sampled more than 4 days after vaccination. These receptors all stem from a man aged 45-65 years who received an inactivated influenza vaccine. The CDR3 runs from the conserved cysteine through the conserved F or W. A D gene is named only where the DNA matches it firmly. Clone size is given for some rows only: seen once, a few or many times, or a class if the clone is expanded.

>few|11|TRBV20-1|TRBJ2-7|-
TGCAGTGTACTAGTGGGGGCTAAGCAGTACTTC
CSVLVGAKQYF
>few|14|TRBV12-3/TRBV12-4|TRBJ1-5|-
TGTGCCAGCACTATGGGGGCCAGCAATCAGCCCCAGCATTTT
CASTMGASNQPQHF
>once|16|TRBV7-8|TRBJ2-1|TRBD2
TGTGCCAGCAGCTTATCCAGGCTAGCGGGGGGGAATGAGCAGTTCTTC
CASSLSRLAGGNEQFF
>few|14|TRBV20-1|TRBJ2-7|TRBD2
TGCAGTGCTAGAGATTCTAGCGGGCGCTACGAGCAGTACTTC
CSARDSSGRYEQYF
>few|15|TRBV7-2|TRBJ2-3|-
TGTGCCAGCAGCTTGCTTCAGGGCGGTAGAGATACGCAGTATTTT
CASSLLQGGRDTQYF
>-|14|TRBV2|TRBJ2-2|-
TGTGCCAGCAGTGAGAGGACAAAAGCCGGGGAGCTGTTTTTT
CASSERTKAGELFF
>few|14|TRBV5-1|TRBJ2-5|TRBD2
TGCGCCAGCAGCTTAGCGGGAGTGTCAGAGACCCAGTACTTC
CASSLAGVSETQYF
>few|13|TRBV5-1|TRBJ1-2|TRBD1
TGCGCCTGCCGGACAGGGGAAGGCTATGGCTACACCTTC
CACRTGEGYGYTF
>-|17|TRBV7-9|TRBJ2-2|-
TGTGCCAGCAGCTTAGAAGCTAGGACACCACCCACCGGGGAGCTGTTTTTT
CASSLEARTPPTGELFF
>many|16|TRBV10-3|TRBJ2-1|-
TGTGCCATCAGTGAGCCTAGTGGCTTCTCCTACAATGAGCAGTTCTTC
CAISEPSGFSYNEQFF
>-|17|TRBV20-1|TRBJ2-3|TRBD1
TGCAGTGCTAGAGATCTCCGGGACAGGGGAAGCACAGATACGCAGTATTTT
CSARDLRDRGSTDTQYF
>few|13|TRBV20-1|TRBJ2-7|TRBD2
TGCAGTGCTTCAAGCGGGAGCCCCTACGAGCAGTACTTC
CSASSGSPYEQYF
>many|13|TRBV5-5|TRBJ2-1|-
TGTGCCAGCAGCTCCATTAGCGGCAATGAGCAGTTCTTC
CASSSISGNEQFF